This record covers a single T cell receptor (beta chain). Its cognate antigen is unknown. Other DNA sequences in this sample translate to the same CDR3. This specimen belongs to a study of shared clonotypes between healthy human individuals. Background on the study: Three CD4 naive, three CD4 memory, two CD8 naive and one CD8 memory plate were used per donor. Study-wide results and caveats: A handful of donors shared approximately 5% of their naive CD4 clonotypes.

Trimming removed 3 bases from V and 3 bases from J, with 7 bases in between. In germline, CDR1 is SGHRS, CDR2 YFSETQ. The CDR3 length is 13 residues. Measured with immunoSEQ multiplex PCR; TCRdb has only the in-frame clones, and not every one. The table lists millions of clones, 93% of them singletons. The origin of this receptor is a man aged 18-30 years in good health. Some clones in this sample may be carry-over from other donors' samples. The specimen was naive CD4+ T cells from PBMCs. Indicated subset: CD45RA+ positively selected. V gene TRBV5-1 combines with J gene TRBJ2-1; the D gene is possibly TRBD2 (5 bases). CDR3 residues: CASSSGNYNEQFF. The CDR3 nucleotides read TGCGCCAGCAGCTCCGGGAACTACAATGAGCAGTTCTTC.